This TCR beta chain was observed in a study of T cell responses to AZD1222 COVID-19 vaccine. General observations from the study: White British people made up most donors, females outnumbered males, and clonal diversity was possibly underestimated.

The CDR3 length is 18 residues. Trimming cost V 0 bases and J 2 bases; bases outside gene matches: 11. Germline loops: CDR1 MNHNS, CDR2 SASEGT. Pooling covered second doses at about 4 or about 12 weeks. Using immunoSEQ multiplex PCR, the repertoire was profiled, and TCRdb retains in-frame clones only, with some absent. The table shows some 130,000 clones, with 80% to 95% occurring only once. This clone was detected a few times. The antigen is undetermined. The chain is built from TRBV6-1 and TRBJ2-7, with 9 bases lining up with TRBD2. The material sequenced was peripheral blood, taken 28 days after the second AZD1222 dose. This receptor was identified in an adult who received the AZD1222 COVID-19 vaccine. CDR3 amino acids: CASSEAWASGANTYEQYF. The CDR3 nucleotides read TGTGCCAGCAGTGAAGCGTGGGCTAGCGGGGCAAATACCTACGAGCAGTACTTC.